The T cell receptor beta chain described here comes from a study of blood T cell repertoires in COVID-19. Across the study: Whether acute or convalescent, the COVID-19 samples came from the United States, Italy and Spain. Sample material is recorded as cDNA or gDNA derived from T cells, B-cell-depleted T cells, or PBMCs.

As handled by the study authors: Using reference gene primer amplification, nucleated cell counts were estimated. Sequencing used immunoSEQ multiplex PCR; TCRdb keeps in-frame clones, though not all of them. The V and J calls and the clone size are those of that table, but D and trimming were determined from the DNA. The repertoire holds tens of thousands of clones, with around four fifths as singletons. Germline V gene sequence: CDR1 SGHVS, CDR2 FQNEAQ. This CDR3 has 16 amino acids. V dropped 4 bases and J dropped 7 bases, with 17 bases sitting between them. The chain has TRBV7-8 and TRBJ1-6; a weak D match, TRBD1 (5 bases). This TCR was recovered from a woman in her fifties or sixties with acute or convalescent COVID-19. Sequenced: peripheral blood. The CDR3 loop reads CASSSVGREGNSPLHF. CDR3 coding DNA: TGTGCCAGCAGCTCCGTAGGCAGGGAGGGGAATTCACCCCTCCACTTT.